This T cell receptor beta chain is from a study of shared clonotypes between healthy human individuals. In the study overall: Donors had three CD4 naive, three CD4 memory, two CD8 naive and one CD8 memory plate apiece. Overall study findings and caveats: All-four-donor shared clonotypes had higher generation probabilities than non-shared clonotypes did. Richness estimates generally favored naive over memory subsets.

Naive CD8 cells were CD45RO-negative, positively selected for CCR7, excluding terminally differentiated effector memory CD45RA+ cells. Generated by immunoSEQ multiplex PCR, the TCRdb table keeps only in-frame clones and is missing some. Among about 2 million clones, over 85% were seen once, and the ten largest hold around 1%. A word on this clone: Its target is not known.

The ends were cut back, 1 base at V and 5 bases at J, with 12 bases in the middle. The CDR3 runs to 15 residues. CDR1 and CDR2 from the germline V gene are SGHTA and FQGTGA. The source is a man younger than 35 in good health. The rearrangement links TRBV7-3 to TRBJ2-1; the D is unclear. The sample comprised naive CD8+ T cells sorted from blood. CDR3 DNA: TGTGCCAGCAGCTTAAAGGCCATCGGCCACAATGAGCAGTTCTTC. Its translation: CASSLKAIGHNEQFF.